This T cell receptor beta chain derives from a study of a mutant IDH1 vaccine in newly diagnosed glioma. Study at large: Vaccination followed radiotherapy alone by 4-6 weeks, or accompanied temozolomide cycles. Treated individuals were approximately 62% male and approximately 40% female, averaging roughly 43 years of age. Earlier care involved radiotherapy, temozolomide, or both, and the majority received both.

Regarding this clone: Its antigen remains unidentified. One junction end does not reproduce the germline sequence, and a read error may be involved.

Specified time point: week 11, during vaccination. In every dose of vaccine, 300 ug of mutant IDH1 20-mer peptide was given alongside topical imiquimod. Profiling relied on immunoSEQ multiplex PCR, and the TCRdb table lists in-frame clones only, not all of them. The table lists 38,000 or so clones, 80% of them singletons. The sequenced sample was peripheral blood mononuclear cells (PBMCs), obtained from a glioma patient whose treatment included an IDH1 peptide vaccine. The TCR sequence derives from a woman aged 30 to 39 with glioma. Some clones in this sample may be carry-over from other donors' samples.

CDR3 in amino acids: CASRQDLWTPDSYNEQFF. The CDR3 DNA sequence: TGTGCCAGCAGGCAAGACCTCTGGACGCCAGACTCCTACAATGAGCAGTTCTTC. The chain recombines TRBV14 with TRBJ2-1, with D hard to call. The length of the CDR3 is 18 residues. In germline, CDR1 is SGHDN, CDR2 FVKESK.